This T cell receptor (beta chain) was captured by sequencing in a study of radiotherapy plus CTLA-4 blockade in lung cancer. Germline CDR1 MNHEY, CDR2 SVGAGI. This CDR3 is built from 15 residues. Deletions cut 0 bases from V and 2 bases from J, with 10 bases between. This clone was seen a handful of times. Profiled with immunoSEQ multiplex PCR; TCRdb holds only in-frame clones, not every one. The sample has about 60,000 clones, 77% seen once. This clonotype was sampled from a human donor with non-small cell lung cancer who had a partial response to radiotherapy plus ipilimumab. The sequencing here drew on peripheral blood, taken from a patient treated with radiotherapy plus ipilimumab. The rearrangement joins TRBV6-5 to TRBJ2-5, with D possibly TRBD1 on 6 matching bases. The CDR3 reads CASSYSGGQQETQYF. CDR3 nucleotides: TGTGCCAGCAGTTACTCTGGTGGACAGCAAGAGACCCAGTACTTC.